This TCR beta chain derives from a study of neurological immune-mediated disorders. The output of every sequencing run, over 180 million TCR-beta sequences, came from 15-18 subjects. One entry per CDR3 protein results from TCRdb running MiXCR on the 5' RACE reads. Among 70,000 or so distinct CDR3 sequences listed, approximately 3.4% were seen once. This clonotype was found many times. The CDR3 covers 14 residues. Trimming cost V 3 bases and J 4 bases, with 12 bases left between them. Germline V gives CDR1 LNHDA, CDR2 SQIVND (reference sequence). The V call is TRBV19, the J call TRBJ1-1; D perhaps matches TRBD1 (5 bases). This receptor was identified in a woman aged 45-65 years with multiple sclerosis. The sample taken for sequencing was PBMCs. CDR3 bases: TGTGCCAGTAGTATTGGGGGGAGTGGCACTGAAGCTTTCTTT. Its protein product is CASSIGGSGTEAFF. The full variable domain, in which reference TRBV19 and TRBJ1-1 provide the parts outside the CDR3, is DGGITQSPKYLFRKEGQNVTLSCEQNLNHDAMYWYRQDPGQGLRLIYYSQIVNDFQKGDIAEGYSVSREKKESFPLTVTSAQKNPTAFYLCASSIGGSGTEAFFGQGTRLTVV.